Presented here are 26 T cell receptor beta chains from one specimen sequenced in a study of blood T cells in healthy people across ages. Alongside a J-beta primer mix, a sample-barcoded 5' primer served in a second PCR lasting about 6 to 12 cycles. TCRdb re-called the 5' RACE reads through MiXCR, storing one row per CDR3 protein. This sample has approximately 800,000 distinct CDR3 sequences, with about 26% found just once. A further study also used this sample, focusing on T cells of mothers and their children.

The material sequenced was blood. These receptors were taken from a boy between 5 and 17 years old in good health.

This chain links TRBV12-3 or TRBV12-4 with TRBJ1-1, with TRBD1 identical over 7 bases. The CDR3 extends over 16 amino acids. V gave up 5 bases and J gave up 6 bases; unmatched junction bases: 15. The CDR3 bases are TGTGCCAGCAGTCCTTCCCAAACAGACAGGGCCTCTGAAGCTTTCTTT. It yields the protein CASSPSQTDRASEAFF.

This clonotype was detected a few times. The V gene is TRBV10-3, the J gene TRBJ1-1; TRBD1 aligns across 8 bases. The CDR3 is 13 amino acids. J gave up 1 base and V 7 bases, and 2 bases lay outside the gene matches. Germline lookup yields CDR1 ENHRY and CDR2 SYGVKD. The CDR3 DNA follows: TGTGCCATCAAGGGACAGGAGAACACTGAAGCTTTCTTT. Residues: CAIKGQENTEAFF.

This clonotype was seen only a few times. This chain connects TRBV7-8 to TRBJ2-7; a possible D gene is TRBD2 (6 bases). Trimming stripped 5 bases from V and 2 bases from J, with 19 bases between. The germline V gene has CDR1 SGHVS and CDR2 FQNEAQ. This CDR3 comprises 16 residues. CDR3 DNA sequence: TGTGCCAGCAGCCCTCTCGGGGGATACGAAACCTACGAGCAGTACTTC. It encodes CASSPLGGYETYEQYF. The variable domain in full, with the rest retrieved from reference TRBV7-8 and TRBJ2-7, is GAGVSQSPRYKVAKRGQDVALRCDPISGHVSLFWYQQALGQGPEFLTYFQNEAQLDKSGLPSDRFFAERPEGSVSTLKIQRTQQEDSAVYLCASSPLGGYETYEQYFGPGTRLTVT.

As to this clonotype: Sequence at one end of the junction differs from germline and may be a read error. The V and J genes are TRBV6-2 or TRBV6-3 and TRBJ2-4, with TRBD1 identical over 7 bases. The CDR3 runs to 14 residues. Germline V CDR1 and CDR2: MNHEY, SVGEGT. The CDR3 sequence is CASGTAIAKNIRYF. DNA of the CDR3: TGTGCCAGTGGGACAGCAATAGCCAAAAACATTCGGTACTTC.

This sequence joins TRBV9 and TRBJ2-3; 9 bases line up with TRBD2. Trimming cost V 2 bases and J 7 bases; bases outside gene matches: 11. Germline V CDR1 and CDR2: SGDLS, YYNGEE. The CDR3 consists of 16 residues. As DNA, the CDR3 is TGTGCCAGCAGCGTGGGTGTTGCGGGGGGGCGAAATACGCAGTATTTT. Translating gives CASSVGVAGGRNTQYF.

This chain links TRBV29-1 with TRBJ2-5; D may correspond to TRBD1 or TRBD2 (5 bases each). The J call is uncertain, as TRBJ2-7 better fits the DNA end. The germline V gene has CDR1 SQVTM and CDR2 ANQGSEA. The CDR3 is 14 amino acids. In DNA, the CDR3 is TGCAATCCCCCAAAGGGGACGCGGGCCTACGAGCAGTACTTC. Its protein is CNPPKGTRAYEQYF.

The chain has TRBV14 and TRBJ1-4, with unresolved D. This CDR3 region has 15 residues. Germline values: CDR1 SGHDN, CDR2 FVKESK. V was pared by 0 bases and J by 8 bases, with 13 bases between. CDR3 sequence reads: CASSQEIRGDEKLFF. The DNA for the CDR3 is TGTGCCAGCAGCCAAGAGATTCGGGGTGACGAAAAACTGTTTTTT.

This clonotype was seen more than once but under ten times. This chain connects TRBV10-3 to TRBJ2-5; 9 bases are shared with TRBD2. The end of the DNA fits TRBJ2-1 better, so the J call may be wrong. Per germline, CDR1 ENHRY and CDR2 SYGVKD. The CDR3 is 15 amino acids. CDR3 loop: CAISNSGGHINEQFF. In DNA form, the CDR3 reads TGTGCCATCAGTAATAGCGGGGGCCACATCAATGAGCAGTTCTTC.

The table lists this clonotype with a few counts. J is TRBJ1-5 and V is TRBV30, with 11 bases matching TRBD1. After removal of 1 base from V and 5 bases from J, the junction contained 4 bases not matched to a gene. CDR3 length: 15 amino acids. Germline-derived CDR1 and CDR2 are GTSNPN and SVGIG (reference sequence). Written as DNA, the CDR3 is TGTGCCTGGAGTGCAAGGGGACAGGGGGATCAGCCCCAGCATTTT. It codes for CAWSARGQGDQPQHF.

The table lists this clonotype with a few counts. The chain links TRBV7-2 to TRBJ2-7, with D possibly TRBD2 on 6 matching bases. The end of the DNA aligns better with TRBJ2-5, so the J call may be wrong. This CDR3 is 13 amino acids long. CDR1 SGHTA and CDR2 FQGNSA come from the germline V gene. The CDR3 loop reads CASSLMEGETQYF. The CDR3 DNA reads TGTGCCAGCAGCTTAATGGAGGGGGAGACCCAGTACTTC.

This chain connects TRBV7-2 to TRBJ2-3; either TRBD1 or TRBD2 may supply D (5 bases each). The CDR3 has 17 amino acids. Germline CDR1 and CDR2: SGHTA and FQGNSA. V lost 4 bases, J lost 6 bases, and 23 bases lay in between. This CDR3 reads CASSSEGWTGSWDTQYF. CDR3 in DNA: TGTGCCAGCAGCTCAGAGGGGTGGACGGGATCTTGGGATACGCAGTATTTT.

The chain couples TRBV12-3 or TRBV12-4 to TRBJ2-1; 9 nucleotides match TRBD1. After removal of 7 bases from V and 4 bases from J, the junction contained 5 bases not matched to a gene. The CDR3 consists of 14 residues. In nucleotides, the CDR3 is TGTGCCAGCACGGCCGGGACAGGGTACAATGAGCAGTTCTTC. Translating it yields CASTAGTGYNEQFF.

In its sample, this clonotype was seen a few times. The V call is TRBV11-2, the J call TRBJ1-4; TRBD1 aligns across 8 bases. In germline, CDR1 is SGHAT, CDR2 FQNNGV. The CDR3 extends over 16 amino acids. Losses at the gene ends were 1 base for V and 7 bases for J; bases not matched to a gene: 8. The CDR3 sequence: CASSLGLTGEGEKLFF. CDR3 nucleotides: TGTGCCAGCAGCTTAGGCCTGACAGGGGAGGGTGAAAAACTGTTTTTT.

This clonotype was counted only a few times. The chain combines TRBV29-1 with TRBJ1-4, with a possible D match to TRBD1 (6 bases). The ends were cut back, 7 bases at V and 7 bases at J, with 13 bases in the middle. The CDR3 covers 12 residues. Germline V lookup: CDR1 SQVTM, CDR2 ANQGSEA. The DNA for the CDR3 is TGCAGCGCCGTGGGGGCGCGTGAAAAACTGTTTTTT. As protein: CSAVGAREKLFF.

The V call is TRBV7-9, the J call TRBJ2-7, with D unclear. Germline lookup yields CDR1 SEHNR and CDR2 FQNEAQ (reference sequence). The CDR3 loop spans 14 amino acids. V lost 5 bases to trimming and J lost 5 bases, with 16 bases between them. The CDR3 DNA sequence: TGTGCCAGCAGCCCAGATCTCTTGGGTCACGAGCAGTACTTC. It codes for CASSPDLLGHEQYF.

This clonotype was counted only a few times. The V gene is TRBV12-3 or TRBV12-4, the J gene TRBJ2-7; 12 nucleotides align to TRBD2. J was trimmed by 5 bases and V by 6 bases; bases with no gene match: 14. CDR3 length equals 17 residues. CDR3: CASSFRLAGVTFNEQYF. The CDR3 DNA follows: TGTGCCAGCAGCTTCAGACTAGCGGGGGTTACTTTCAACGAGCAGTACTTC.

This clonotype was detected only a few times. The chain links TRBV5-1 to TRBJ1-6, with D maybe TRBD1 (6 bases). The CDR3 totals 15 residues. V lost 0 bases and J 6 bases, leaving 10 bases between the germline ends. Germline CDR1 SGHRS, CDR2 YFSETQ. The CDR3 reads CASSLDAGANSPLHF. The CDR3 nucleotides read TGCGCCAGCAGCTTGGACGCAGGGGCTAATTCACCCCTCCACTTT.

The chain uses TRBV12-3 or TRBV12-4 and TRBJ2-1, with 8 bases lining up with TRBD2. With 5 bases clipped from V and 4 bases from J, the junction kept 4 bases outside the gene matches. The CDR3 spans 14 residues. The CDR3 DNA sequence: TGTGCCAGCAGTAGGGTAGCGGGATACAATGAGCAGTTCTTC. It codes for CASSRVAGYNEQFF.

This clonotype showed up just a few times. The CDR3 sequence: CASSASGGSSYNEQFF. For the CDR3, the DNA is TGTGCCAGCAGCGCGAGCGGGGGAAGCTCCTACAATGAGCAGTTCTTC. This chain uses TRBV7-9 with TRBJ2-1; 8 nucleotides match TRBD2. Germline CDR1 and CDR2: SEHNR and FQNEAQ (reference sequence). This CDR3 is 16 amino acids long. V dropped 5 bases and J dropped 0; count of bases not matched to a gene: 6.

This clonotype came up many times. This chain connects TRBV6-5 to TRBJ2-5, with D unclear. V lost 6 bases and J 1 base, leaving 9 bases between the germline ends. CDR3 size: 13 residues. The germline CDR1 and CDR2 sequences are MNHEY and SVGAGI. The CDR3 is CASRPWSQETQYF. CDR3 nucleotide sequence: TGTGCCAGCAGGCCATGGTCCCAAGAGACCCAGTACTTC.

This chain connects TRBV12-5 to TRBJ1-2; 7 bases are a match to TRBD1. V shed 0 bases and J 9 bases; nucleotides not matched to a gene: 22. CDR1 and CDR2 (germline): LGHNT, FRNRAP. The CDR3 length is 19 residues. CDR3 sequence: CASGLVTHSMRTNRGSYTF. CDR3 in DNA: TGTGCTAGTGGTTTGGTAACACACAGCATGAGAACTAACAGGGGAAGCTACACCTTC.

This chain connects TRBV30 to TRBJ1-2; TRBD1 is a possible D gene (6 bases). V was clipped by 1 base and J by 2 bases, with 14 bases between them. CDR3 length: 15 amino acids. Germline CDR1 is GTSNPN and CDR2 is SVGIG (reference sequence). CDR3 sequence reads: CAWSAPDRTNYGYTF. The CDR3 DNA sequence: TGTGCCTGGAGTGCCCCAGACAGGACAAACTATGGCTACACCTTC.

The V gene is TRBV29-1, the J gene TRBJ2-7; D ambiguous. V lost 4 bases to trimming and J lost 5 bases, with 15 bases between them. Germline values: CDR1 SQVTM, CDR2 ANQGSEA. The CDR3 runs 13 residues. The CDR3 is CSVALTPGHEQYF. CDR3 DNA sequence: TGCAGCGTTGCTTTGACCCCCGGGCACGAGCAGTACTTC.

Points on this clonotype: Since no conserved phenylalanine or tryptophan closes the CDR3, a read error is the likely cause. The rearrangement links TRBV5-1 to TRBJ2-7; 7 nucleotides agree with TRBD2. J gave up 0 bases and V 2 bases, and 5 bases lay outside the gene matches. Germline CDR1 is SGHRS and CDR2 is YFSETQ. The CDR3 sequence is 15 residues long. The CDR3 region has the DNA TGCGCCAGCAGCTTCCTCGCGGGGGTCTCCTACGAGCAGTACTCC. Translation: CASSFLAGVSYEQYS.

This clonotype has a handful of counts. V gene TRBV7-8 combines with J gene TRBJ1-1; D call uncertain. V was trimmed by 2 bases and J by 3 bases, leaving 13 bases between them. This CDR3 has 15 residues. Germline CDR1 reads SGHVS; CDR2 reads FQNEAQ. The CDR3 DNA reads TGTGCCAGCAGCTTAAGCATCCGGGCGGACACTGAAGCTTTCTTT. Translating gives CASSLSIRADTEAFF.

This clonotype was seen only a few times. This rearrangement joins TRBV9 to TRBJ2-1; 8 bases are a match to TRBD2. The V gene's germline CDR1 is SGDLS and CDR2 YYNGEE. V shed 0 bases, J shed 2 bases, and the junction held 1 base outside the gene matches. There are 15 residues in the CDR3. The CDR3 spells CASSVAGGPYNEQFF. In DNA form, the CDR3 reads TGTGCCAGCAGCGTAGCGGGGGGGCCCTACAATGAGCAGTTCTTC.